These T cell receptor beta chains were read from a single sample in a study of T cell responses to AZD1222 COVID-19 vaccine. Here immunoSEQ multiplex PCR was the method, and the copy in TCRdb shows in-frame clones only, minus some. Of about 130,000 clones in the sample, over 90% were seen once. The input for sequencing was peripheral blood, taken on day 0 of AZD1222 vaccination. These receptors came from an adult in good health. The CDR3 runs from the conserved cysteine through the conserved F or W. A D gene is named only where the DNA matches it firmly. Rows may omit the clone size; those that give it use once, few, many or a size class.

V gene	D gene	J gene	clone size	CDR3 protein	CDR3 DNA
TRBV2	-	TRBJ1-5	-	CASSEWQGMSNQPQHF	TGTGCCAGCAGTGAATGGCAGGGGATGAGCAATCAGCCCCAGCATTTT
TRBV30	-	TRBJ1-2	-	CAWSVLQGTAYGYTF	TGTGCCTGGAGTGTTCTCCAGGGTACAGCCTATGGCTACACCTTC
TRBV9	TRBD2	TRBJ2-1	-	CASSVGSSGRANEQFF	TGTGCCAGCAGCGTAGGCTCTAGCGGGAGGGCCAATGAGCAGTTCTTC
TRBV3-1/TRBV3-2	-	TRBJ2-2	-	CASTPRTGELFF	TGTGCCAGCACCCCGCGGACCGGGGAGCTGTTTTTT
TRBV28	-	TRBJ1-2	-	CASSLFGAYTF	TGTGCCAGCAGTTTATTTGGGGCCTACACCTTC
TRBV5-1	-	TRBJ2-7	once	CASSLEGAGLYEQYF	TGCGCCAGCAGCTTGGAAGGGGCAGGGCTATACGAGCAGTACTTC
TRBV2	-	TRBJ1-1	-	CASSNTLNTEAFF	TGTGCCAGCAGTAACACGTTGAACACTGAAGCTTTCTTT
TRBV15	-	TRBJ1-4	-	CATSRDRGGTNEKLFF	TGTGCCACCAGCAGAGATCGGGGAGGGACTAATGAAAAACTGTTTTTT
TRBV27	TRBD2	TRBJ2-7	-	CASSQRPGLAGVEQYF	TGTGCCAGCAGCCAAAGACCGGGACTAGCGGGAGTCGAGCAGTACTTC
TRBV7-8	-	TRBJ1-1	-	CASSLGFGTEAFF	TGTGCCAGCAGCTTAGGATTTGGCACTGAAGCTTTCTTT